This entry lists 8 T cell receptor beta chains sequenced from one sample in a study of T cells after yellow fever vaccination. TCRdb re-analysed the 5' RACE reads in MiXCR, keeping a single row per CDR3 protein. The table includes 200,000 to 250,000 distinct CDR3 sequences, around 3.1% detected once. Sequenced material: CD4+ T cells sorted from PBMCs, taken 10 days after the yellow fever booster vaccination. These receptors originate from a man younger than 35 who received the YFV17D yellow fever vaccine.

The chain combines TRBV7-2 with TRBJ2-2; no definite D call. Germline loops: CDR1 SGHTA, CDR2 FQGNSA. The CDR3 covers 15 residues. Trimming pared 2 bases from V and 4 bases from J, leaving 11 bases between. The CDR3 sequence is CASSLSPVTTGELFF. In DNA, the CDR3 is TGTGCCAGCAGCTTATCCCCTGTTACCACCGGGGAGCTGTTTTTT.

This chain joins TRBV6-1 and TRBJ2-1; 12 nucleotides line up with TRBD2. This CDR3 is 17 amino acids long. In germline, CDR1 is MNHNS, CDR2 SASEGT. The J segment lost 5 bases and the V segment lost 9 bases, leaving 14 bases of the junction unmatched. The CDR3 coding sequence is TGTGCCAGTTCTGGACTAGCGGGGCTGCACACACACAATGAGCAGTTCTTC. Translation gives CASSGLAGLHTHNEQFF.

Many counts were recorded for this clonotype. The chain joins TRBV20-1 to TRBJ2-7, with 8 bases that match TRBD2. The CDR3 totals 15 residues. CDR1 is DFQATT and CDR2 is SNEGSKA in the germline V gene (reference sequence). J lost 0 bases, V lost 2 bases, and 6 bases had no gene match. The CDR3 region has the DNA TGCAGTGCTAGATCGGCGGGGGGTAACTCCTACGAGCAGTACTTC. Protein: CSARSAGGNSYEQYF.

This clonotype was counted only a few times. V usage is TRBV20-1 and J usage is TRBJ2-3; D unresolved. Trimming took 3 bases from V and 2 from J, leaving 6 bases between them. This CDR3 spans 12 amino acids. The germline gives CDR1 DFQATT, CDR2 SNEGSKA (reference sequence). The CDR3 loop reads CSASVSTDTQYF. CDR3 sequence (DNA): TGCAGTGCTAGCGTATCCACAGATACGCAGTATTTT.

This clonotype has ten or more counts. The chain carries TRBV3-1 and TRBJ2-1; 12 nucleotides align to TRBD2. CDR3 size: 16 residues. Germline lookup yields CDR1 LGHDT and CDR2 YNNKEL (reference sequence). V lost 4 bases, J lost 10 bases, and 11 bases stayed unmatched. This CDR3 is CASSPSLTSGGYEQFF. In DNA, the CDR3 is TGTGCCAGCAGCCCCTCCCTGACTAGCGGGGGTTACGAGCAGTTCTTC.

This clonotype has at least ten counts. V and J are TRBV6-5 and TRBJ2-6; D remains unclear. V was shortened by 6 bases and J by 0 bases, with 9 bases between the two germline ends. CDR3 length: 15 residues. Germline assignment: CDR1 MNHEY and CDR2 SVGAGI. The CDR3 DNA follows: TGTGCCAGCAGGGGCCAGTCCTCTGGGGCCAACGTCCTGACTTTC. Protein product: CASRGQSSGANVLTF.

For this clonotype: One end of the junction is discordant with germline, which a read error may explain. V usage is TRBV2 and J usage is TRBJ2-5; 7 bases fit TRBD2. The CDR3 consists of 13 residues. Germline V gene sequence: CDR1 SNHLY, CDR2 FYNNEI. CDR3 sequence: CANSESGGETQYF. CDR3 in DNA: TGTGCCAACAGTGAATCGGGGGGAGAGACCCAGTACTTC. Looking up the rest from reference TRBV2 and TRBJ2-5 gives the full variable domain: EPEVTQTPSHQVTQMGQEVILRCVPISNHLYFYWYRQILGQKVEFLVSFYNNEISEKSEIFDDQFSVERPDGSNFTLKIRSTKLEDSAMYFCANSESGGETQYFGPGTRLLVL.

CDR3 protein: CSARNPGQGDEKLFF. The DNA for the CDR3 is TGCAGTGCTAGGAACCCGGGACAGGGAGATGAAAAACTGTTTTTT. The J gene is TRBJ1-4, the V gene TRBV20-1; 9 positions agree with TRBD1. Looked up from germline, CDR1 is DFQATT and CDR2 is SNEGSKA (reference sequence). After removal of 3 bases from V and 6 bases from J, the junction contained 8 bases not matched to a gene. The CDR3 runs 15 residues.